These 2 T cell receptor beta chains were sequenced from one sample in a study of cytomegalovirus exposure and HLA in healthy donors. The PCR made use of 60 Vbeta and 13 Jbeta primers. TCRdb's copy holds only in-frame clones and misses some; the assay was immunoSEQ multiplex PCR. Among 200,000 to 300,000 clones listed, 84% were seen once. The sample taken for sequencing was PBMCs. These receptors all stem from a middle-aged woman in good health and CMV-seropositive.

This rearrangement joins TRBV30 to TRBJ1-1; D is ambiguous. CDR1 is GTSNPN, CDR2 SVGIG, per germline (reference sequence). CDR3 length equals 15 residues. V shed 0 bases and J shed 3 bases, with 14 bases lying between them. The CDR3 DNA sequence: TGTGCCTGGAGTGTGGGCGGATCCGGGGACACTGAAGCTTTCTTT. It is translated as CAWSVGGSGDTEAFF.

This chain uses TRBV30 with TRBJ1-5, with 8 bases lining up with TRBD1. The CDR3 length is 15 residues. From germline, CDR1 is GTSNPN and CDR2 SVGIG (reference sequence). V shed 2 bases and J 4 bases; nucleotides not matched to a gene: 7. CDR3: CAWSPGTGANQPQHF. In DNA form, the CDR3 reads TGTGCCTGGAGTCCCGGGACAGGAGCTAATCAGCCCCAGCATTTT.